This TCR beta chain was profiled in a study of cytomegalovirus exposure and HLA in healthy donors. V lost 0 bases to trimming and J lost 6 bases, with 6 bases between them. The length of the CDR3 is 13 residues. Germline CDR1 and CDR2: SGHAT and FQNNGV. Data came from immunoSEQ multiplex PCR; TCRdb stores just in-frame clones and leaves some out. The table has some 70,000 clones, around 81% seen once; the top ten hold less than 3%. The chain employs TRBV11-2 and TRBJ2-1; D remains unclear. The sample comprised PBMCs. This TCR came from a man between 25 and 39 years old in good health and CMV-seronegative. The CDR3 sequence is CASSLESINEQFF. CDR3 sequence (DNA): TGTGCCAGCAGCTTAGAATCCATCAATGAGCAGTTCTTC.